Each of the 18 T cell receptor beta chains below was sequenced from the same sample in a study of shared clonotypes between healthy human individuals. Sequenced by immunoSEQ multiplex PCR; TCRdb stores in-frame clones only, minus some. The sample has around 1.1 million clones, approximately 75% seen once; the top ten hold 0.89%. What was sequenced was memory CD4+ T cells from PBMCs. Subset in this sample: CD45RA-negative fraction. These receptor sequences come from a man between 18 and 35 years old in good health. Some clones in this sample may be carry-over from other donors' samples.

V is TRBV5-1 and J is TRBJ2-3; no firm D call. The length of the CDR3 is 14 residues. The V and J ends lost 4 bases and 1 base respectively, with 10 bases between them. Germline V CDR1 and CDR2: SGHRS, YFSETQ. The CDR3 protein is CASSGGFGTDTQYF. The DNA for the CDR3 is TGCGCCAGCAGCGGTGGGTTTGGCACAGATACGCAGTATTTT.

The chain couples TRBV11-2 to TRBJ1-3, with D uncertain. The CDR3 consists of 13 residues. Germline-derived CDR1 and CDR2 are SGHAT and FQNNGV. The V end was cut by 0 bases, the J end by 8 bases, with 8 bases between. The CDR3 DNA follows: TGTGCCAGCAGCTTAGAAGGACTGGACACCATATATTTT. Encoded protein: CASSLEGLDTIYF.

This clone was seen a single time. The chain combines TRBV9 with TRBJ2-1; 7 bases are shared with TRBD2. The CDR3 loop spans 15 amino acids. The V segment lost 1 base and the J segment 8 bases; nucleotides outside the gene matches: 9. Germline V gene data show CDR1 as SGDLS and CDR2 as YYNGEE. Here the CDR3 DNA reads TGTGCCAGCAGCGTATTTGCGGGAGTAGAGTATGAGCAGTTCTTC. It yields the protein CASSVFAGVEYEQFF.

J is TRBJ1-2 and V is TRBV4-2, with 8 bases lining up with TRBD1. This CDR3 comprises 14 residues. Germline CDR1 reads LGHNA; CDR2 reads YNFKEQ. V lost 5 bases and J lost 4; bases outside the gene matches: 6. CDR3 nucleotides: TGTGCCAGCAGCGCGGGACAGGCGGGCTATGGCTACACCTTC. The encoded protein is CASSAGQAGYGYTF.

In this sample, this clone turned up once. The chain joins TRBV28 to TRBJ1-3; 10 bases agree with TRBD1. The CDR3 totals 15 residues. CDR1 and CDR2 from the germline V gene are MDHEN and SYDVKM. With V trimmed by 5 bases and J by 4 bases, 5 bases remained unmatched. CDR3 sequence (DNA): TGTGCCAGCAGTCTGGGACAGGGGTACGGAAACACCATATATTTT. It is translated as CASSLGQGYGNTIYF.

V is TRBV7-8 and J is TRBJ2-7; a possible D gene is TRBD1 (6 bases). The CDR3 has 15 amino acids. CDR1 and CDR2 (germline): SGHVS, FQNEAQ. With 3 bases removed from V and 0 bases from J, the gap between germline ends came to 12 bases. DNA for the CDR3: TGTGCCAGCAGCTTGCCGACAGGCGCCTCCTACGAGCAGTACTTC. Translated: CASSLPTGASYEQYF. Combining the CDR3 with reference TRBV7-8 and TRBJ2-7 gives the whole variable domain GAGVSQSPRYKVAKRGQDVALRCDPISGHVSLFWYQQALGQGPEFLTYFQNEAQLDKSGLPSDRFFAERPEGSVSTLKIQRTQQEDSAVYLCASSLPTGASYEQYFGPGTRLTVT.

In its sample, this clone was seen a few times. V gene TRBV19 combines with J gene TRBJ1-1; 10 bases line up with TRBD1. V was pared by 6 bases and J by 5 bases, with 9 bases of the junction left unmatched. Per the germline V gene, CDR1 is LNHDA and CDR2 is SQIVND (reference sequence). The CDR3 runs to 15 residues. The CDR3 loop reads CASSDLGTGVTEAFF. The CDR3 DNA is TGTGCCAGTAGCGATCTAGGGACAGGGGTTACTGAAGCTTTCTTT.

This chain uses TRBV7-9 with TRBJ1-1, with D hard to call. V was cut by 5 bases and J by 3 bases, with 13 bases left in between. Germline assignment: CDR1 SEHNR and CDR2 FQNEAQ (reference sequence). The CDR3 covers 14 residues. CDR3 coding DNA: TGTGCCAGCAGCCCGAGACCCCTTCACACTGAAGCTTTCTTT. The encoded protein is CASSPRPLHTEAFF.

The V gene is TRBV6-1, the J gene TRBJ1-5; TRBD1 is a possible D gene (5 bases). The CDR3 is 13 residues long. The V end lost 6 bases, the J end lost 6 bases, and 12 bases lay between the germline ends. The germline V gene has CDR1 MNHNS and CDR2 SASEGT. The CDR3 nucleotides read TGTGCCAGCAGGCCCCCGGGGGGTCAGCCCCAGCATTTT. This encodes CASRPPGGQPQHF.

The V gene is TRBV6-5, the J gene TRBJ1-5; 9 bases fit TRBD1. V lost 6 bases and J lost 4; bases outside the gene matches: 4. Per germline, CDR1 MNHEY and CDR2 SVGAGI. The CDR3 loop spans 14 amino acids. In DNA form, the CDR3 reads TGTGCCAGCAGCCCCGGACAGGGGAATCAGCCCCAGCATTTT. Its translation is CASSPGQGNQPQHF.

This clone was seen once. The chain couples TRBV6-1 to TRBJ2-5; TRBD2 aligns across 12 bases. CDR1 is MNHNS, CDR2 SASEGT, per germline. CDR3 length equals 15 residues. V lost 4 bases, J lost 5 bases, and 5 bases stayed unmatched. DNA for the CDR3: TGTGCCAGCAGTGGAACTAGCGGGAGGCTTGAGACCCAGTACTTC. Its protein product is CASSGTSGRLETQYF.

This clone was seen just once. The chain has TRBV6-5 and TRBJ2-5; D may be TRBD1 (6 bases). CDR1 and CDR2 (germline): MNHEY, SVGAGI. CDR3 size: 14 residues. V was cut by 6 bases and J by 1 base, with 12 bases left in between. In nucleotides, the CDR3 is TGTGCCAGCAGGACGGGGACACTCCAAGAGACCCAGTACTTC. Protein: CASRTGTLQETQYF.

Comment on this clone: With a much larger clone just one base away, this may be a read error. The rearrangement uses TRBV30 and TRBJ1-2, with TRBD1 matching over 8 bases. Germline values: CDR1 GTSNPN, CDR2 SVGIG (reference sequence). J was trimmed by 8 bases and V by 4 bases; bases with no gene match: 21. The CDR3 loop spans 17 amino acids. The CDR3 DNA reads TGTGCCTGGACGAGGGGGACAGGAGGGGTAATAACTATCGGCTACACCTTC. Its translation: CAWTRGTGGVITIGYTF.

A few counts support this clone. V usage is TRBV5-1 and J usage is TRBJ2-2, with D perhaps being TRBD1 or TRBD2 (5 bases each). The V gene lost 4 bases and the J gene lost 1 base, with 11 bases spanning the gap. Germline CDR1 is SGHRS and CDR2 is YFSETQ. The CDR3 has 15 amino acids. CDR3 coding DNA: TGCGCCAGCAGCGACGGGGCCCGGAACACCGGGGAGCTGTTTTTT. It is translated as CASSDGARNTGELFF.

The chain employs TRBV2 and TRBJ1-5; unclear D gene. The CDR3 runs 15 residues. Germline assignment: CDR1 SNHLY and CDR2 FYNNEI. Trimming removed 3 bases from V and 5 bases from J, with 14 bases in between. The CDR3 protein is CASSDQTRGDQPQHF. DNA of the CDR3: TGTGCCAGCAGTGACCAGACACGGGGAGATCAGCCCCAGCATTTT.

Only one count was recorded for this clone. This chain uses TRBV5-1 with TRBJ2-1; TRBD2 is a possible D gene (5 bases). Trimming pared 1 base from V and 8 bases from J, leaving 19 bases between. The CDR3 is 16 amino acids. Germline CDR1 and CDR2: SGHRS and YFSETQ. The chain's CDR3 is CASSLRAAGSPDEQFF. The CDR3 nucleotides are TGCGCCAGCAGCTTGAGGGCGGCTGGGAGTCCGGATGAGCAGTTCTTC.

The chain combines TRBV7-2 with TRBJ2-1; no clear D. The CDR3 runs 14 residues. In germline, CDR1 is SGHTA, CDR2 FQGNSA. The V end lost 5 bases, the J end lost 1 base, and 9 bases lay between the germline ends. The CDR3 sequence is CASSRYGSYNEQFF. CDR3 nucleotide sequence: TGTGCCAGCAGCCGATACGGTTCCTACAATGAGCAGTTCTTC.

CDR3 residues: CASRRTGASNTEAFF. The CDR3 DNA sequence: TGTGCCAGCAGGAGGACAGGGGCGTCGAACACTGAAGCTTTCTTT. V gene TRBV6-1 combines with J gene TRBJ1-1; 9 positions match TRBD1. Per germline, CDR1 MNHNS and CDR2 SASEGT. This CDR3 has 15 residues. With V trimmed by 6 bases and J by 1 base, 6 bases remained unmatched.